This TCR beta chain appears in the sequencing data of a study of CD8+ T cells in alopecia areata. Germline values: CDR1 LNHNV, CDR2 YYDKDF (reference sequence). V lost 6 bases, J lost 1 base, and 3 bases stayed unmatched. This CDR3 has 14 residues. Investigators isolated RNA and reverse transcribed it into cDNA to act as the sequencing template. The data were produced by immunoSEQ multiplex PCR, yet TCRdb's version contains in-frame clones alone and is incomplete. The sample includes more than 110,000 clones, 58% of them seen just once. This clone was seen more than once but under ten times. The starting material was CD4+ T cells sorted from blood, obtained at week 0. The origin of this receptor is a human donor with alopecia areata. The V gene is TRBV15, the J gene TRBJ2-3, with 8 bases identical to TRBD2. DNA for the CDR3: TGTGCCACCAGAATTAGCGGGGGCACAGATACGCAGTATTTT. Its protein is CATRISGGTDTQYF.